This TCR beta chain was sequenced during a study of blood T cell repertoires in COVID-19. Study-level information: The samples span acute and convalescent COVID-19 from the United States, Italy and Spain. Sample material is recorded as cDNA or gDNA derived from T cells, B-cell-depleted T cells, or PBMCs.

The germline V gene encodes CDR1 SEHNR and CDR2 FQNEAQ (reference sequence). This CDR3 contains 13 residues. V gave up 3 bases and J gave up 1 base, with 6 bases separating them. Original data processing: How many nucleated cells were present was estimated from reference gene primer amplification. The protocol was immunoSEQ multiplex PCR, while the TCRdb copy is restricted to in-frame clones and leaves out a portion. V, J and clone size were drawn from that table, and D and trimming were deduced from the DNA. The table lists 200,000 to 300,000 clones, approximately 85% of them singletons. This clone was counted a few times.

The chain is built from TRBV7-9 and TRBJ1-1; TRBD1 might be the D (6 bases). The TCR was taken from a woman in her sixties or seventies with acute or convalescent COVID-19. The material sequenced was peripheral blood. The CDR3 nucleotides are TGTGCCAGCAGCTTCAGGGGGAACACTGAAGCTTTCTTT. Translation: CASSFRGNTEAFF.